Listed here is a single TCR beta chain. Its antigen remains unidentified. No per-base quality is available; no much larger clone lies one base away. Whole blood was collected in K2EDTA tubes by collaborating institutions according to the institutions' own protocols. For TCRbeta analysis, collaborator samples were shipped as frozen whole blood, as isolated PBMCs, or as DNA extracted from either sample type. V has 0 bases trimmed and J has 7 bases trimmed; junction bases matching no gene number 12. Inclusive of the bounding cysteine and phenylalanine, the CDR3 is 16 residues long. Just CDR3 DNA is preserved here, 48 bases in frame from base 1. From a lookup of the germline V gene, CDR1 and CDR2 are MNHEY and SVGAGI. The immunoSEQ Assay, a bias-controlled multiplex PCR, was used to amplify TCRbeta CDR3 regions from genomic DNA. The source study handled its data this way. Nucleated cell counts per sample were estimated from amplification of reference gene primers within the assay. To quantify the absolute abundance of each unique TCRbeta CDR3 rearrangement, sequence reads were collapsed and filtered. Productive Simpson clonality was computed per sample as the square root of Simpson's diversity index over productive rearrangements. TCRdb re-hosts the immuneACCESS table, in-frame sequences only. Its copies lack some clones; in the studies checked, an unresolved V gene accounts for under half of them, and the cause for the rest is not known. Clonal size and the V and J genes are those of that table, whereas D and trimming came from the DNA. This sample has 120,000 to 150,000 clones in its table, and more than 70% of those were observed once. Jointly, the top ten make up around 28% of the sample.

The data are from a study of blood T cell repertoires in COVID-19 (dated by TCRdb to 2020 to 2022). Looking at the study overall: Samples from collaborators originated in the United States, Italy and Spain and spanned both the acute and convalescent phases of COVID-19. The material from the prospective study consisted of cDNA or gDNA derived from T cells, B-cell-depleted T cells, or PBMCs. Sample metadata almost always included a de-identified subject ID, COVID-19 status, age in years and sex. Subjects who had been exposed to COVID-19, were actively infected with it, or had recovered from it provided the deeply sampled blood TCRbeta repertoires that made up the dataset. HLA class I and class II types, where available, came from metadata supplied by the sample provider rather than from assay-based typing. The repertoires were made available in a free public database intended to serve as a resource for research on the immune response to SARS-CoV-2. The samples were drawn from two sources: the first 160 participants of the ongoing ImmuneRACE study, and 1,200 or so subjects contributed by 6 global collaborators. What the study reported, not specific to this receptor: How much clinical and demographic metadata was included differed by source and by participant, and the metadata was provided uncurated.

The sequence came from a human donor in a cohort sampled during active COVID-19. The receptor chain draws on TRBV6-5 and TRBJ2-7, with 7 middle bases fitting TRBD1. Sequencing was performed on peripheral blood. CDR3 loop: CASSYSGDSRRWEQYF. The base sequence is TGTGCCAGCAGTTACTCCGGGGACAGCCGGCGGTGGGAGCAGTACTTC.